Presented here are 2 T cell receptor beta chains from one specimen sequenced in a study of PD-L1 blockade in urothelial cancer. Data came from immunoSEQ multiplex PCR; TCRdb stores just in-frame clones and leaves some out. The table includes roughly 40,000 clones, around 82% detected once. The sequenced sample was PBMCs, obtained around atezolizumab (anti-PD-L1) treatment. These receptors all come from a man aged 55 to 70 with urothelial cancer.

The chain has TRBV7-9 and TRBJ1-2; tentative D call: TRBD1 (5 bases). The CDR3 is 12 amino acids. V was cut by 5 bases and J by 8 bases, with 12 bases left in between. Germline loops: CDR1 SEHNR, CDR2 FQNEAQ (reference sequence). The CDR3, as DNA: TGTGCCAGCAGCGCGGGACTCGGGGGCTACACCTTC. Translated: CASSAGLGGYTF.

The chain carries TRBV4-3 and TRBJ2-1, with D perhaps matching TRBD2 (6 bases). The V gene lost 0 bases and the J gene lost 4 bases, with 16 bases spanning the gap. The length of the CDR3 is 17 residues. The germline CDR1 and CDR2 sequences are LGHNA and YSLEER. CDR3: CASSQDKGLGGYNEQFF. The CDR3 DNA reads TGCGCCAGCAGCCAAGACAAGGGTTTGGGAGGTTACAATGAGCAGTTCTTC.